This T cell receptor beta chain is drawn from a study of T cell responses to AZD1222 COVID-19 vaccine. This clone showed up just once. Only in-frame clones appear in the TCRdb table, and some are missing; sequencing was by immunoSEQ multiplex PCR. The sample lists 130,000 to 150,000 clones, approximately 89% seen once, with roughly 1.5% in the top ten. Trimming removed 7 bases at V and 5 bases at J, with 14 bases between. This CDR3 comprises 13 residues. Germline loops: CDR1 MNHEY, CDR2 SVGAGI. The V gene is TRBV6-5, the J gene TRBJ2-5; tentatively, D is TRBD2 (5 bases). The input for sequencing was peripheral blood, taken 28 days after the second AZD1222 dose. The sequence was obtained from an adult who received the AZD1222 COVID-19 vaccine. The CDR3 DNA follows: TGTGCCAGCACCTTAGCTCCGGGGGAGACCCAGTACTTC. Translation: CASTLAPGETQYF.